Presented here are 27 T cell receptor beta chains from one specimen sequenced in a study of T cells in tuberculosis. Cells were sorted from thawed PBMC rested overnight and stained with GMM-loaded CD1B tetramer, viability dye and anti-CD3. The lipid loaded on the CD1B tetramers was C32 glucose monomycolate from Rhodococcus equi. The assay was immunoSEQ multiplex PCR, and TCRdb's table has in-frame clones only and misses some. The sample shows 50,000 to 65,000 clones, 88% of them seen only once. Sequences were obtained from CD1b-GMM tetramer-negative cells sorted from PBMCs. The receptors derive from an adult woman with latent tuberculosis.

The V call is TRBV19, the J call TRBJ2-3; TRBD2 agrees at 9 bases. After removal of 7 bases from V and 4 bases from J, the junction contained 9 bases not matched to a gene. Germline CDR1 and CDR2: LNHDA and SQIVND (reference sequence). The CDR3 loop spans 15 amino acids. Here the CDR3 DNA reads TGTGCCAGTAAACCAGCGGGGGGCAGGGCAGATACGCAGTATTTT. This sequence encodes CASKPAGGRADTQYF. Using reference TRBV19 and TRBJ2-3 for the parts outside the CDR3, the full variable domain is DGGITQSPKYLFRKEGQNVTLSCEQNLNHDAMYWYRQDPGQGLRLIYYSQIVNDFQKGDIAEGYSVSREKKESFPLTVTSAQKNPTAFYLCASKPAGGRADTQYFGPGTRLTVL.

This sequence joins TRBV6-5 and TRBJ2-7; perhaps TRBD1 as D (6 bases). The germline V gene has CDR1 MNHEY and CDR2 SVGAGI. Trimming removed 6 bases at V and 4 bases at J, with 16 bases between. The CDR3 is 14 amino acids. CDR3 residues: CASRTGYEAYEQYF. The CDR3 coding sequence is TGTGCCAGCAGGACAGGTTACGAGGCGTACGAGCAGTACTTC.

CDR3 loop: CASSQQLPGQFSYNEQFF. DNA for the CDR3: TGCGCCAGCAGCCAACAACTCCCGGGACAGTTCTCCTACAATGAGCAGTTCTTC. The chain has TRBV4-1 and TRBJ2-1, with 7 bases identical to TRBD1. Trimming took 2 bases from V and 0 from J; bases not matched to a gene: 10. CDR1 is MGHRA and CDR2 is YSYEKL in the germline V gene. The CDR3 spans 18 residues.

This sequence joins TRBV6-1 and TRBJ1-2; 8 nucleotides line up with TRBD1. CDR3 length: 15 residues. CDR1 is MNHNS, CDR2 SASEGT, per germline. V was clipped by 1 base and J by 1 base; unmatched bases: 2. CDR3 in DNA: TGTGCCAGCAGTGAAGTAGGACAGGGTAACTATGGCTACACCTTC. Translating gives CASSEVGQGNYGYTF.

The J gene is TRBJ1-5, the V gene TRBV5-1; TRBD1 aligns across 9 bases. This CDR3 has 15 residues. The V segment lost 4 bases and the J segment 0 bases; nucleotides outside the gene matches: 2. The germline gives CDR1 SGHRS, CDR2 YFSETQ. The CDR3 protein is CASSRTGDSNQPQHF. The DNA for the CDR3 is TGCGCCAGCAGCCGGACAGGGGATAGCAATCAGCCCCAGCATTTT.

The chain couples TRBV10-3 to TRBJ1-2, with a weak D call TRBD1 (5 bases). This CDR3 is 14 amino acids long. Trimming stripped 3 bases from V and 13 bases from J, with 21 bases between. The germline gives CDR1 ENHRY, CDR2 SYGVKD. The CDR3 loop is CAISDPLVGTIGTF. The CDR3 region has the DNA TGTGCCATCAGTGACCCTCTGGTGGGGACTATTGGCACCTTC.

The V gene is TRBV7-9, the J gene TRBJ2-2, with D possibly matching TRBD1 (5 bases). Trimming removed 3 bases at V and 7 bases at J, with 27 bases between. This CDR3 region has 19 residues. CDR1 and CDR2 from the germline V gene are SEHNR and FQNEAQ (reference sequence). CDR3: CASSFYPQGSLKTSGELFF. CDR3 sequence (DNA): TGTGCCAGCAGCTTTTACCCCCAGGGATCCCTCAAGACAAGCGGGGAGCTGTTTTTT.

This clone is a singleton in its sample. CDR3: CAISESGLAGEWADTQYF. The CDR3 DNA sequence: TGTGCCATCAGTGAGTCGGGACTAGCGGGAGAGTGGGCAGATACGCAGTATTTT. This chain joins TRBV10-3 and TRBJ2-3, with TRBD2 matching 14 bases. The CDR3 covers 18 residues. Germline trimming cut 0 bases from V and 4 bases from J; bases unmatched to any gene: 6. CDR1 is ENHRY, CDR2 SYGVKD, per germline.

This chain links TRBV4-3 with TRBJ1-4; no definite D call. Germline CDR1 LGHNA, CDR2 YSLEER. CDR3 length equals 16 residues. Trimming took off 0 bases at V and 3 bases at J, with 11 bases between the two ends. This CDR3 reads CASSQDSVGANEKLFF. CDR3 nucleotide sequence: TGCGCCAGCAGCCAAGATAGCGTTGGAGCTAATGAAAAACTGTTTTTT.

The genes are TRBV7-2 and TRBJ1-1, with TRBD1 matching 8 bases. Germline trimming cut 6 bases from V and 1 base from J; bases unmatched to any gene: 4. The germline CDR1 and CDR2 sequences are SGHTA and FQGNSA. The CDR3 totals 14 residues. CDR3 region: CASRPGGGNTEAFF. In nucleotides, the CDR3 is TGTGCCAGCAGGCCAGGGGGCGGGAACACTGAAGCTTTCTTT.

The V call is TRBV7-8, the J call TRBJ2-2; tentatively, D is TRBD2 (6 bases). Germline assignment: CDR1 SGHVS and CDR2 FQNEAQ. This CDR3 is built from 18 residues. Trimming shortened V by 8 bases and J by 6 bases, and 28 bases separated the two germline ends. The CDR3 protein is CASRGALAFFGVAGELFF. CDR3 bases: TGTGCCAGCCGCGGCGCACTAGCATTTTTCGGGGTTGCCGGGGAGCTGTTTTTT.

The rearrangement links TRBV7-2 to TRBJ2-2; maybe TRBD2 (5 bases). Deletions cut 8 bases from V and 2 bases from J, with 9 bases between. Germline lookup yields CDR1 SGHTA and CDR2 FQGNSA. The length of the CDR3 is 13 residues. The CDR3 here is CASLRDNTGELFF. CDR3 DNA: TGTGCCAGCTTGAGGGATAACACCGGGGAGCTGTTTTTT.

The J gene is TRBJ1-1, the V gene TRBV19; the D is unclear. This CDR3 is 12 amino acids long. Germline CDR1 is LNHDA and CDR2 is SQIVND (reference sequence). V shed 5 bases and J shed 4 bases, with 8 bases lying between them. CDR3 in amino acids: CASSRQFTEAFF. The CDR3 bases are TGTGCCAGTAGTCGACAATTCACTGAAGCTTTCTTT.

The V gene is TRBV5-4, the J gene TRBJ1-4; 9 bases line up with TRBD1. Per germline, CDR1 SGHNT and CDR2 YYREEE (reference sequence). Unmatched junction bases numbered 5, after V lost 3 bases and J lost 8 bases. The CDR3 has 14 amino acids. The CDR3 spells CASSSGDRDEKLFF. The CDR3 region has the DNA TGTGCCAGCAGCTCAGGGGACAGGGACGAAAAACTGTTTTTT.

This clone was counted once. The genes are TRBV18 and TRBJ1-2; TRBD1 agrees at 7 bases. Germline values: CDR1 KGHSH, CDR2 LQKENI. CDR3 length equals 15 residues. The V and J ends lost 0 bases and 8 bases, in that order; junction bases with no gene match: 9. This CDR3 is CASSPPGTGVGGYTF. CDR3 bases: TGTGCCAGCTCACCACCCGGCACAGGGGTAGGCGGCTACACCTTC.

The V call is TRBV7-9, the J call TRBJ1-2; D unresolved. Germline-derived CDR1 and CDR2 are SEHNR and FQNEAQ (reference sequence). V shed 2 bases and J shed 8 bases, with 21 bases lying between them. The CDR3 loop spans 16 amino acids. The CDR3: CASSLPLRGVVDGYTF. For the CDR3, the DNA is TGTGCCAGCAGCTTACCGTTGCGGGGTGTCGTGGACGGCTACACCTTC.

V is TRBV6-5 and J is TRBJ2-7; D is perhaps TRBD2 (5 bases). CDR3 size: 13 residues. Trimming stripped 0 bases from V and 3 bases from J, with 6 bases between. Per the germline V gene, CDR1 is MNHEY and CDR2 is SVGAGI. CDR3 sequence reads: CASSYSRDYEQYF. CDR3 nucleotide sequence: TGTGCCAGCAGTTACTCACGGGACTACGAGCAGTACTTC.

The CDR3, as DNA: TGTGCCAGCAGTGGGGGACAGGTGGCTCAGCCCCAGCATTTT. The encoded protein is CASSGGQVAQPQHF. V gene TRBV6-1 combines with J gene TRBJ1-5, with 8 bases that match TRBD1. The CDR3 has 14 amino acids. With V trimmed by 4 bases and J by 6 bases, 5 bases remained unmatched. Germline CDR1 reads MNHNS; CDR2 reads SASEGT.

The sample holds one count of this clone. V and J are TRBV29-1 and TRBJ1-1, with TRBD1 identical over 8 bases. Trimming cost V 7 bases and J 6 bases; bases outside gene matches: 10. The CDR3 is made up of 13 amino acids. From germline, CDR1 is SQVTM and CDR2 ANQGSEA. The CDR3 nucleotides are TGCAGCGGCAGGGGGCGGTTGGGGGCTGAAGCTTTCTTT. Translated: CSGRGRLGAEAFF.

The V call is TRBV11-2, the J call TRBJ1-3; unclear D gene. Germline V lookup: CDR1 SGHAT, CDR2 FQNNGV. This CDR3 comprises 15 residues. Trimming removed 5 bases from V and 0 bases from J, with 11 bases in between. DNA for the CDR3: TGTGCCAGCAGCCCCCCCGCGAGCTCTGGAAACACCATATATTTT. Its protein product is CASSPPASSGNTIYF.

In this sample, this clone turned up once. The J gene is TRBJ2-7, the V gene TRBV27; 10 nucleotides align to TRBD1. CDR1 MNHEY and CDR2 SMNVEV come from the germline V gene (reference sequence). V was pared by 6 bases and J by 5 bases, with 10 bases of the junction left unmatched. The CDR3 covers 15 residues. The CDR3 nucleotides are TGTGCCAGCAGCTATACCGGGACAGGGGTACACGAGCAGTACTTC. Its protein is CASSYTGTGVHEQYF.

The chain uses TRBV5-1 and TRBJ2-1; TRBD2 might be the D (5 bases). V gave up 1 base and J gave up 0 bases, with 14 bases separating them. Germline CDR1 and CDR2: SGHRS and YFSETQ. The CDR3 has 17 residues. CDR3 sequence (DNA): TGCGCCAGCAGCTTGCAGCTAAGCGGAGGCTCCTACAATGAGCAGTTCTTC. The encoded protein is CASSLQLSGGSYNEQFF.

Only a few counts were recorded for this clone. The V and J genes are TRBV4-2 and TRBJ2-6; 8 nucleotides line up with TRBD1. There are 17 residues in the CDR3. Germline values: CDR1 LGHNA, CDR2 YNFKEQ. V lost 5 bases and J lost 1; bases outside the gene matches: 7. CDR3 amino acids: CASSIQGDSSGANVLTF. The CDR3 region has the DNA TGTGCCAGCAGCATACAGGGGGACTCTTCTGGGGCCAACGTCCTGACTTTC.

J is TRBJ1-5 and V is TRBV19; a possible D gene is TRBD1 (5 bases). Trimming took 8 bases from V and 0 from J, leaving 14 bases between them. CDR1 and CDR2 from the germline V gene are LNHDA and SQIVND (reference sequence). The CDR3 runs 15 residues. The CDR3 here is CASSDTPNSNQPQHF. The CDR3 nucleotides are TGTGCCAGTTCGGACACCCCGAATAGCAATCAGCCCCAGCATTTT.

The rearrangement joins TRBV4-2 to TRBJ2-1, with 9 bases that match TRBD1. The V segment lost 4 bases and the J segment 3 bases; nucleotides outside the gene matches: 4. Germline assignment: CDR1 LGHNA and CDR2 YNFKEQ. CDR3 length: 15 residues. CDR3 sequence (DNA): TGTGCCAGCAGCCCGACAGGGGGGGACTACAATGAGCAGTTCTTC. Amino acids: CASSPTGGDYNEQFF.

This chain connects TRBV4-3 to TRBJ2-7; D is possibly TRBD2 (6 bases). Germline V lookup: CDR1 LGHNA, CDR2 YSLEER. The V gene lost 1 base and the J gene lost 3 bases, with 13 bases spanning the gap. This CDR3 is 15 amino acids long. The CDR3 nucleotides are TGCGCCAGCAGCCAAGCTGAAAGGGGAGGCTACGAGCAGTACTTC. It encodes CASSQAERGGYEQYF.

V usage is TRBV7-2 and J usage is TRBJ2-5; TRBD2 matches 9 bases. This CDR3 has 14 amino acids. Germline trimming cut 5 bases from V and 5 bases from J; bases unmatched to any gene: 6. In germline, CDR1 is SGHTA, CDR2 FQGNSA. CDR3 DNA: TGTGCCAGCAGCCGCGGGGGGGCCGAGGAGACCCAGTACTTC. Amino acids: CASSRGGAEETQYF.